This T cell receptor beta chain was recovered during a study of cytomegalovirus exposure and HLA in healthy donors. On the study more broadly: The Caucasian-associated ancestry cluster held 80% to 90% of some 420 genotyped donors.

Amplification used 60 Vbeta primers and 13 Jbeta primers. The repertoire was sequenced with immunoSEQ multiplex PCR; TCRdb's copy has only in-frame clones and lacks some. The sample holds some 130,000 clones, around 79% seen once. This receptor was taken from a woman aged 45-60 years in good health and CMV-seropositive. Sequenced input: PBMCs.

The CDR3 bases are TGTGCCAGCTCATGGACCGGGGTGGAGAACACCGGGGAGCTGTTTTTT. Protein sequence: CASSWTGVENTGELFF. V is TRBV18 and J is TRBJ2-2, with a tentative D call TRBD2 (5 bases). V gave up 5 bases and J gave up 1 base, with 14 bases separating them. Germline V gene lookup returns CDR1 KGHSH and CDR2 LQKENI. The CDR3 is 16 amino acids.